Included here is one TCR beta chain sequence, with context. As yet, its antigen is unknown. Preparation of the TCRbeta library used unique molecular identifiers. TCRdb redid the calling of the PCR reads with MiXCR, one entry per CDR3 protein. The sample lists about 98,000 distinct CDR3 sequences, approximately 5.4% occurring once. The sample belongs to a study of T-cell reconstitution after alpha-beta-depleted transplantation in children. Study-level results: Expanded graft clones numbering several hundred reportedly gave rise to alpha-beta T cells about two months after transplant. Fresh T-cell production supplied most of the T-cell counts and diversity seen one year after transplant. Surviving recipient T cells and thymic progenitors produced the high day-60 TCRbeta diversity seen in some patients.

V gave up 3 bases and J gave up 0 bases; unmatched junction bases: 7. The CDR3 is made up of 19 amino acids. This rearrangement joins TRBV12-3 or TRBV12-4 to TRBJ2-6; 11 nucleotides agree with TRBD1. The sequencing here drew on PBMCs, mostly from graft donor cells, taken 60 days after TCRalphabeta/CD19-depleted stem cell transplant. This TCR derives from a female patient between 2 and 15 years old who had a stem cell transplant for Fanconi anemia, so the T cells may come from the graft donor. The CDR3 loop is CASSLWTGGYTSGANVLTF. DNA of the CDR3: TGTGCCAGCAGTTTGTGGACAGGGGGCTATACCTCTGGGGCCAACGTCCTGACTTTC.